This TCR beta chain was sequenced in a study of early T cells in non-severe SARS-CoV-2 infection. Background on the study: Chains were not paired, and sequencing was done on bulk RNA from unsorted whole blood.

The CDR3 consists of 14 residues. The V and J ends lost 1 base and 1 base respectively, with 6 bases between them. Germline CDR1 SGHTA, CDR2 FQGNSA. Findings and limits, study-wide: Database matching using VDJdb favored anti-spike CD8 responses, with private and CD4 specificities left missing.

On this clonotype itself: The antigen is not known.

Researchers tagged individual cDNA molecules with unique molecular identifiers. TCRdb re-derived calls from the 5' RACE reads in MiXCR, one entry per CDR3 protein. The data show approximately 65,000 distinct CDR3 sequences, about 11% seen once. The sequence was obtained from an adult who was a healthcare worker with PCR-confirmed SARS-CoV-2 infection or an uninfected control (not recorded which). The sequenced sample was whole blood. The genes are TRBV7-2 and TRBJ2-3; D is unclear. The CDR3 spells CASSLGAGTDTQYF. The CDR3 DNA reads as TGTGCCAGCAGCTTAGGGGCGGGCACAGATACGCAGTATTTT.